This TCR beta chain was recorded in a study of cytomegalovirus exposure and HLA in healthy donors. The overall study: Just over 80% of around 400 genotyped donors fell in the Caucasian-associated ancestry cluster.

Vbeta (60) and Jbeta (13) primers were used in the PCR. The table came from immunoSEQ multiplex PCR; TCRdb's copy has only in-frame clones and leaves some out. This repertoire shows approximately 300,000 clones, 84% found once; its top ten account for 2%. This CDR3 spans 13 amino acids. CDR1 and CDR2 from the germline V gene are SGHTA and FQGNSA. The J segment lost 2 bases and the V segment lost 8 bases, leaving 6 bases of the junction unmatched. The TCR comes from a woman in her thirties or forties in good health and CMV-seropositive. The sequenced sample was PBMCs. This chain uses TRBV7-2 with TRBJ2-7; 7 nucleotides align to TRBD1. The CDR3 DNA reads as TGTGCCAGCTCGTGGGACAGCGCCTACGAGCAGTACTTC. Translation: CASSWDSAYEQYF.